The entry below describes one TCR beta chain. This clonotype was detected only a few times. Its antigen is not yet known. Base-call qualities are not available, and no considerably larger clone is one nucleotide away. The library was generated by multiplex PCR. Sequenced on an Illumina HiSeq 4000. iRepertoire HTBI primers and Arm-PCR amplification of CDR3 regions were used to construct TCR beta libraries. PCR products were gel purified before sequencing. In the paper's pipeline: Gene usage analysis of CDR3 amino acid clonotypes relied on the approximately 68 TRBV and 15 or so TRBJ segments identified across samples. COPE and FqMerger were used to merge the filtered high-quality paired reads into contigs. BLAST was used to align contigs to IMGT TRBV, TRBD and TRBJ reference genes, and CDR3 was defined according to IMGT. Any clonotype with a frequency above 0.1% was counted as a highly expanded clone. Shannon entropy was used to measure repertoire diversity, and the Gini coefficient was used to measure V-J evenness. A clonotype was considered public if more than one individual shared it. Using fastp at Q25 and MiXCR, TCRdb reprocessed the public reads and kept productive beta chains. Identical CDR3 proteins give one entry, which carries the most common genes and DNA. The V and J calls reflect TCRdb's pipeline rather than the authors' work. Here the sample has about 220,000 distinct CDR3 sequences; roughly a fifth occur a single time. The ten most abundant clones make up 12% of the sample.

The sample belongs to a study of regulatory T cells in long-lasting Graves disease (dated by TCRdb to 2020 to 2023). About the full investigation: Newly diagnosed Graves' disease patients had taken antithyroid drugs for less than 3 months. The study was conducted in China and was registered as a clinical trial. A total of 35 or so samples underwent TCR sequencing: about 13 from persistent and around 20 from newly diagnosed Graves' disease patients. Persistent Graves' disease patients were compared with newly diagnosed Graves' disease patients by peripheral blood TCR sequencing and RNA sequencing. Broader findings and caveats from the paper: Sequencing and analysis were restricted to the TCR beta chain. Persistent disease showed preferential use of TRBV28, TRBJ1-2 and TRBJ2-5, whereas newly diagnosed disease favored TRBV20-1 and TRBJ2-1. Patients with persistent disease shared more public clonotypes (fewer than 3,000) than newly diagnosed patients did (approximately 970). Peripheral blood alone was examined, since thyroid tissue, which constituted the primary lesion, could not be accessed. The authors acknowledged the small sample size as a limitation that may reduce accuracy. Lower TCR Shannon entropy and fewer highly expanded clones were observed in persistent Graves' disease patients than in newly diagnosed patients, which suggested clonal expansion.

What this sample's time point label stands for: newly diagnosed GD, antithyroid drugs for less than 3 months. For both TCR sequencing and RNA sequencing, RNA was extracted from PBMCs in TRIzol. The diagnosis of Graves' disease was made according to American Thyroid Association guidelines. Patients were recruited from an endocrinology department in Xi'an, China. Each patient gave about 8.1 milliliters of peripheral blood, collected in an EDTA anticoagulant tube. Ficoll Paque Plus density gradient separation was used to isolate PBMCs, and no further T cell sorting was done. An Agilent 2100 Bioanalyzer and agarose gel were used to assess RNA quality, and a NanoDrop 2000 was used to measure RNA concentration. The V end loses 1 base and the J end loses 4 bases, and a stretch of 11 bases separates them. CDR1 LNHDA and CDR2 SQIVND are derived from the germline V gene (reference sequence). The CDR3 runs 15 residues from the cysteine to the phenylalanine. Only the CDR3 portion is preserved as DNA: 45 bases, with reading frame beginning at the first base.

These same data were also listed under a study on T cells in Graves' hyperthyroidism and ophthalmopathy. The second study, in turn, reports: Stable Graves' hyperthyroidism was defined as no progression to ophthalmopathy during 18 months of follow-up. The hyperthyroidism patients were between 18 and 65 years old and newly diagnosed, with a disease duration of less than 2 months. Exclusion was applied to patients with uncontrolled infections, other autoimmune diseases, pregnancy or lactation. Diagnoses were based on clinical symptoms, serum thyroxine and TRAb, thyroid ultrasound and orbital computed tomography. A first-round RT-PCR of the TCR CDR3 used the HTBI primer set with the Qiagen OneStep RT-PCR kit. Blood samples also contained most of the expanded thyroid clonotypes (frequency above 0.001), which suggests that blood repertoires may reflect thyroid immune responses. In cross-validation, a model built on a 13 V-J signature told ophthalmopathy apart from stable hyperthyroidism with roughly 87% sensitivity and about 81% specificity, and in testing the same model reached 80%/75%. In validation, progression to ophthalmopathy was predicted by the model with roughly 71% sensitivity and 72% to 85% specificity, a median of approximately 7.1 months before onset. To identify TCR V-J signatures that set the groups apart, the researchers used a discovery cohort of about a hundred patients, made up of around 40 with Graves' ophthalmopathy and some 58 with stable Graves' hyperthyroidism. Whether ophthalmopathy could be predicted prospectively was tested in an independent validation cohort made up of roughly 20 hyperthyroidism patients plus 17 patients who later progressed to ophthalmopathy. The 75 to 100 discovery patients were randomly split 7:3 into training and test sets. Thyroid tissue and blood T-cell repertoires from about six Graves' hyperthyroidism patients were also compared in the study. Following sampling, methimazole starting at 30 mg daily was given to hyperthyroidism patients, and high-dose intravenous methylprednisolone was given to ophthalmopathy patients. Libraries were constructed in a second round of multiplex PCR, after which size selection and purification were carried out. Paired-end sequencing of the libraries was performed with 100 bp reads on an Illumina HiSeq2000. SOAPnuke was used to process the raw data, throwing out any read that contained adapters or uncalled bases, had a mean Phred below 15, or lacked an exact constant-primer or identifier match. High-quality paired reads were merged using COPE v1.2.5, and each unique nucleotide sequence was defined as a clonotype. MiTCR v1.1 was used to align the clonotypes against IMGT TRBV, TRBD and TRBJ reference segments. The analysis included only V-J combinations with a frequency above 0.0001, which together covered 99% to 99.2% of the repertoires. The TCS score was defined as F50 (clonal expansion) divided by E x V (chaos), with BLOSUM62-based TCRdist calculated between CDR3 peptides within each V-J. Welch's t-statistics and random forest reduced roughly 540 V-J features to roughly 13, which were used in a naive Bayes classifier (R e1071). No statistical method was used to fix the sample size in advance, and group allocation was not hidden from the investigators. According to the paper, TCR Vbeta CDR3 sequencing was carried out on over 130 peripheral blood samples, which came from around 43 ophthalmopathy, under 85 hyperthyroidism and 17 progressor patients.

The TCR comes from a woman aged 30 to 39 with Graves disease. Donor details come from another sample of the same person, matched by shared clones. The specimen comprised peripheral blood mononuclear cells (PBMCs), sampled at new diagnosis, from a patient treated with antithyroid drugs. The V gene is TRBV19 and the J gene is TRBJ2-1, with TRBD2 perhaps the D gene, on 6 matching bases. The sequenced DNA is TGTGCCAGTAGTATAGCTAGCGAGATGTACAATGAGCAGTTCTTC. This translates into CASSIASEMYNEQFF.